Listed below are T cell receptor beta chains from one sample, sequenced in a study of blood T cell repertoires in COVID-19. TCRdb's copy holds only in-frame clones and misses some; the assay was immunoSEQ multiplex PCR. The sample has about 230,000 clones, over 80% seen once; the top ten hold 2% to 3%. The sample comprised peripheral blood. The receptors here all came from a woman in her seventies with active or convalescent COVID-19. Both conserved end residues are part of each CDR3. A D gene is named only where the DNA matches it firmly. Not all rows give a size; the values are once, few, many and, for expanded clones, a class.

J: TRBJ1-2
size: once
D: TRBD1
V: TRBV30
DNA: TGTGCCTGGAGTGTAACAGGGGCGGATGGCTACACCTTC
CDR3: CAWSVTGADGYTF

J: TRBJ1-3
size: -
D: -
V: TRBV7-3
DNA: TGTGCCAGCAGCTTAATATACGGGACTGGAAACACCATATATTTT
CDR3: CASSLIYGTGNTIYF

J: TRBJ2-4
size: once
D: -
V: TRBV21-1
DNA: TGTGCCAGCAACCCGGGACAAATTCAGTACTTC
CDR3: CASNPGQIQYF

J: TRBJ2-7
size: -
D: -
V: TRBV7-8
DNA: TGTGCCAGCACCCCTCCGAGACTACCCTACGAGCAGTACTTC
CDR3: CASTPPRLPYEQYF

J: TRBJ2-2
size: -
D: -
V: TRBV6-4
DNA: TGTGCCAGCAGTGATTCGGGACTCTACACCGGGGAGCTGTTTTTT
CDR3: CASSDSGLYTGELFF

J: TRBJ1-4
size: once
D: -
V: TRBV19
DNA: TGTGCCAGTAGTATATCGGTTAATGAAAAACTGTTTTTT
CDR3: CASSISVNEKLFF

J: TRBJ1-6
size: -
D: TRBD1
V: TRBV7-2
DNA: TGTGCCAGCAGCTTACAGGGGGGATCCTATAATTCACCCCTCCACTTT
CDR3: CASSLQGGSYNSPLHF

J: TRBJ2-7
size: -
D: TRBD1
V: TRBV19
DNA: TGTGCCAGTAGTATGACAGGGGGCTTATTCGAGCAGTACTTC
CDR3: CASSMTGGLFEQYF

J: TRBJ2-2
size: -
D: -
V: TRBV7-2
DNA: TGTGCCAGCAGCCCCACAAGGGACAAGATTAACACCGGGGAGCTGTTTTTT
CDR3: CASSPTRDKINTGELFF

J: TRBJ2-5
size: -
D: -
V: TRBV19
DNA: TGTGCCAGTAGCGGACTCGGGAACCAAGAGACCCAGTACTTC
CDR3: CASSGLGNQETQYF

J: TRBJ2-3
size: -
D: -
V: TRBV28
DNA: TGTGCCAGCAGTTTACGATACAGGCCGGTAGATACGCAGTATTTT
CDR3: CASSLRYRPVDTQYF

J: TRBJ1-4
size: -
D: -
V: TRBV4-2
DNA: TGTGCCAGCAGCTCCCCGACAGGTCTAAATGAAAAACTGTTTTTT
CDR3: CASSSPTGLNEKLFF

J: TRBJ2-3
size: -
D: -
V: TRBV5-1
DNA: TGCGCCAGCAGCTTTCGGGGGAGTGGGGTAGGAGATACGCAGTATTTT
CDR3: CASSFRGSGVGDTQYF

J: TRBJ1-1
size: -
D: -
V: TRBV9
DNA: TGTGCCAGCAGCGTAGCAGCGGGGGGCGGACTGGCTTTCTTT
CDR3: CASSVAAGGGLAFF

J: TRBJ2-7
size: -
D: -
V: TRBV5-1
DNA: TGCGCCAGCAGCGCGCAGGGCTACGAGCAGTACTTC
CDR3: CASSAQGYEQYF

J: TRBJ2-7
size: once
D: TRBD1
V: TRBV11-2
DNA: TGTGCCAGCAGCTTCCCCCAGGGGGTATCCTACGAGCAGTACTTC
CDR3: CASSFPQGVSYEQYF

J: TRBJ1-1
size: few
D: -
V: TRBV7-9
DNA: TGTGCCAGCATGACGGGTACTGGGAACACTGAAGCTTTCTTT
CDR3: CASMTGTGNTEAFF

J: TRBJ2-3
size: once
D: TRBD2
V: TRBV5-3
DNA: TGTGCCAGAAGCCGGGGACTAGCGGTCACAGATACGCAGTATTTT
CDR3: CARSRGLAVTDTQYF

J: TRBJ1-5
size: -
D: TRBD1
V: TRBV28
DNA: TGTGCCAGCAAGACAGGGCATAGCAATCAGCCCCAGCATTTT
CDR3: CASKTGHSNQPQHF

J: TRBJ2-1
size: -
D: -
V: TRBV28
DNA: TGTGCCAGCAGTTTACACAGGGGGGGAACACCTGAGCAGTTCTTC
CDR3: CASSLHRGGTPEQFF

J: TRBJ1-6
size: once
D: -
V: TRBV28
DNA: TGTGCCAGCAGGGGGATGAGCCAGGGTTATAATTCACCCCTCCACTTT
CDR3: CASRGMSQGYNSPLHF

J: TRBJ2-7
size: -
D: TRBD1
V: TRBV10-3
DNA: TGTGCCCTAAGGGACAGGATCTACGAGCAGTACTTC
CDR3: CALRDRIYEQYF

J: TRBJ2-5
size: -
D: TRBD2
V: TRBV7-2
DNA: TGTGCCAGCACCTGGGGTAGCGGGGGGGCCGAAGAGACCCAGTACTTC
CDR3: CASTWGSGGAEETQYF

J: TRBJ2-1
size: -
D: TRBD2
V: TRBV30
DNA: TGTGCCTGGAGTGTACTCGGGACTAGCGGGAGGCATAGCTCCTACAATGAGCAGTTCTTC
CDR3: CAWSVLGTSGRHSSYNEQFF

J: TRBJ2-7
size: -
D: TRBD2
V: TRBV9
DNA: TGTGCCAGCAGCGTCCTTGGACTAGCGGGAACCAACGAGCAGTACTTC
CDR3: CASSVLGLAGTNEQYF

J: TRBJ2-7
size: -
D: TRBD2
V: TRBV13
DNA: TGTGCCAGCAGCCCAACCCCCGGACTAGCCCTCTCCTACGAGCAGTACTTC
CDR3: CASSPTPGLALSYEQYF

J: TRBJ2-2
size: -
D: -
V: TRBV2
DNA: TGTGCCAGCAAGAGAATACCGAACACCGGGGAGCTGTTTTTT
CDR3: CASKRIPNTGELFF

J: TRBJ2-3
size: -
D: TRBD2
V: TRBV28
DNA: TGTGCCAGCAGTTTAGCAGGCTCTAGCGGGGCCACAGATACGCAGTATTTT
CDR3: CASSLAGSSGATDTQYF

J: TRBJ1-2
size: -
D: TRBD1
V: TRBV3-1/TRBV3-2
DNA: TGTGCCAGCAGCTCCGGGACAGGGGACGGCAGGTATGGCTACACCTTC
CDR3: CASSSGTGDGRYGYTF